Listed below are T cell receptor beta chains from one sample, sequenced in a study of control samples from healthy donors and cancer patients. Repertoires were generated with immunoSEQ multiplex PCR, while TCRdb's copy carries only in-frame clones and drops some. The repertoire has 100,000 to 150,000 clones, about nine tenths of them found once; the top ten carry about 8.7%. The sequenced sample consisted of blood. The receptors were sampled from a man aged 35 to 55 in good health. The CDR3 runs from the conserved cysteine through the conserved F or W. D genes are given only for firm matches. Not all rows give a size; the values are once, few, many and, for expanded clones, a class.

CDR3 protein: CASSLEATNYGYTF; CDR3 DNA: TGTGCCAGCAGCTTAGAGGCCACTAACTATGGCTACACCTTC; J gene: TRBJ1-2; clone size: -; D gene: -; V gene: TRBV14
CDR3 protein: CASSLAPDRAVQYF; CDR3 DNA: TGTGCCAGCAGCTTGGCACCCGACAGAGCAGTCCAGTATTTT; J gene: TRBJ2-3; clone size: -; D gene: -; V gene: TRBV5-5
CDR3 protein: CASSLEGGTSYNEQFF; CDR3 DNA: TGTGCCAGCAGCTTAGAGGGGGGAACATCCTACAATGAGCAGTTCTTC; J gene: TRBJ2-1; clone size: -; D gene: -; V gene: TRBV7-8
CDR3 protein: CASSYGSYYEQYF; CDR3 DNA: TGTGCCAGCAGTTACGGGAGCTACTACGAGCAGTACTTC; J gene: TRBJ2-7; clone size: -; D gene: -; V gene: TRBV6-2/TRBV6-3
CDR3 protein: CASSQERNTGELFF; CDR3 DNA: TGCGCCAGCAGCCAAGAGAGAAACACCGGGGAGCTGTTTTTT; J gene: TRBJ2-2; clone size: -; D gene: -; V gene: TRBV4-3
CDR3 protein: CASSFAIGGGSGGQPQHF; CDR3 DNA: TGTGCCAGCAGCTTCGCGATAGGGGGGGGCTCCGGGGGGCAGCCCCAGCATTTT; J gene: TRBJ1-5; clone size: -; D gene: -; V gene: TRBV7-2
CDR3 protein: CASSLGRVYGYTF; CDR3 DNA: TGTGCCAGCAGCTTAGGAAGGGTCTATGGCTACACCTTC; J gene: TRBJ1-2; clone size: -; D gene: -; V gene: TRBV7-2
CDR3 protein: CSVQKTEAFF; CDR3 DNA: TGCAGCGTACAGAAAACCGAAGCTTTCTTT; J gene: TRBJ1-1; clone size: -; D gene: -; V gene: TRBV29-1
CDR3 protein: CASSNRTRREETQYF; CDR3 DNA: TGTGCCAGCAGCAATAGGACTAGACGGGAAGAGACCCAGTACTTC; J gene: TRBJ2-5; clone size: -; D gene: -; V gene: TRBV21-1
CDR3 protein: CASSPEAWTGNTIYF; CDR3 DNA: TGTGCCAGCAGCCCCGAAGCTTGGACAGGAAACACCATATATTTT; J gene: TRBJ1-3; clone size: -; D gene: -; V gene: TRBV7-8
CDR3 protein: CASSPWTAPYSGNTIYF; CDR3 DNA: TGTGCCAGCAGCCCTTGGACAGCTCCCTACTCTGGAAACACCATATATTTT; J gene: TRBJ1-3; clone size: -; D gene: -; V gene: TRBV7-9
CDR3 protein: CASSEADGLYGYTF; CDR3 DNA: TGTGCCAGCAGTGAAGCCGACGGACTTTATGGCTACACCTTC; J gene: TRBJ1-2; clone size: -; D gene: -; V gene: TRBV2
CDR3 protein: CASSLSPAGGTSPLHF; CDR3 DNA: TGTGCCAGCAGCCTATCTCCGGCGGGCGGGACTTCACCCCTCCACTTT; J gene: TRBJ1-6; clone size: -; D gene: -; V gene: TRBV9
CDR3 protein: CASSLVSNQPQHF; CDR3 DNA: TGTGCCAGCAGCTTAGTAAGCAATCAGCCCCAGCATTTT; J gene: TRBJ1-5; clone size: -; D gene: -; V gene: TRBV5-4
CDR3 protein: CASSEGNQPQHF; CDR3 DNA: TGTGCCAGCAGTGAAGGCAATCAGCCCCAGCATTTT; J gene: TRBJ1-5; clone size: -; D gene: -; V gene: TRBV6-1
CDR3 protein: CASSLEGTAVSGANVLTF; CDR3 DNA: TGTGCCAGCAGCTTAGAAGGGACGGCGGTCTCTGGGGCCAACGTCCTGACTTTC; J gene: TRBJ2-6; clone size: -; D gene: -; V gene: TRBV7-3
CDR3 protein: CASILLRTQETQYF; CDR3 DNA: TGTGCCAGCATCTTACTCCGTACCCAAGAGACCCAGTACTTC; J gene: TRBJ2-5; clone size: -; D gene: -; V gene: TRBV6-5
CDR3 protein: CASSQVNEKLFF; CDR3 DNA: TGCGCCAGCAGCCAAGTTAATGAAAAACTGTTTTTT; J gene: TRBJ1-4; clone size: -; D gene: -; V gene: TRBV4-1
CDR3 protein: CASSFSSLKAETQYF; CDR3 DNA: TGTGCCAGCAGCTTCAGTTCACTTAAGGCAGAGACCCAGTACTTC; J gene: TRBJ2-5; clone size: -; D gene: -; V gene: TRBV5-4
CDR3 protein: CASSSQGAQETQYF; CDR3 DNA: TGTGCCAGCAGCTCACAGGGGGCCCAAGAGACCCAGTACTTC; J gene: TRBJ2-5; clone size: -; D gene: TRBD1; V gene: TRBV7-9
CDR3 protein: CASNIGGERSPLHF; CDR3 DNA: TGCGCCAGCAACATAGGGGGGGAAAGGTCACCCCTCCACTTT; J gene: TRBJ1-6; clone size: -; D gene: -; V gene: TRBV5-1
CDR3 protein: CASSVLGGPADTQYF; CDR3 DNA: TGTGCCAGCAGTGTCCTGGGGGGGCCCGCAGATACGCAGTATTTT; J gene: TRBJ2-3; clone size: -; D gene: -; V gene: TRBV9
CDR3 protein: CASSYQASTHEQYF; CDR3 DNA: TGTGCCAGCAGTTATCAAGCCTCCACCCACGAGCAGTACTTC; J gene: TRBJ2-7; clone size: -; D gene: -; V gene: TRBV6-6
CDR3 protein: CATSDLEEDTQYF; CDR3 DNA: TGTGCCACCAGTGATTTGGAAGAAGATACGCAGTATTTT; J gene: TRBJ2-3; clone size: -; D gene: -; V gene: TRBV24-1
CDR3 protein: CASSVSGGAYGTDTQYF; CDR3 DNA: TGTGCCAGCAGCGTATCCGGGGGGGCCTATGGCACAGATACGCAGTATTTT; J gene: TRBJ2-3; clone size: -; D gene: TRBD2; V gene: TRBV9
CDR3 protein: CASSIDRGQPQHF; CDR3 DNA: TGTGCCAGTAGTATAGATAGGGGGCAGCCCCAGCATTTT; J gene: TRBJ1-5; clone size: -; D gene: -; V gene: TRBV19
CDR3 protein: CASSLGTASNQPQHF; CDR3 DNA: TGCGCCAGCAGCTTGGGGACAGCCAGTAATCAGCCCCAGCATTTT; J gene: TRBJ1-5; clone size: -; D gene: -; V gene: TRBV5-1
CDR3 protein: CASSMTGSPTYEQYF; CDR3 DNA: TGTGCCAGTAGTATGACTGGCAGCCCGACCTACGAGCAGTACTTC; J gene: TRBJ2-7; clone size: -; D gene: -; V gene: TRBV19
CDR3 protein: CASRPHGSTDTQYF; CDR3 DNA: TGTGCCAGCAGGCCCCATGGTAGCACAGATACGCAGTATTTT; J gene: TRBJ2-3; clone size: few; D gene: -; V gene: TRBV6-5
CDR3 protein: CASSLASYGEQFF; CDR3 DNA: TGTGCCAGCAGCTTAGCCAGTTATGGTGAGCAGTTCTTC; J gene: TRBJ2-1; clone size: -; D gene: -; V gene: TRBV7-9
CDR3 protein: CASSQGQNTEAFF; CDR3 DNA: TGTGCCAGCAGCCAGGGACAGAACACTGAAGCTTTCTTT; J gene: TRBJ1-1; clone size: -; D gene: -; V gene: TRBV11-2
CDR3 protein: CASSYTGAGNTIYF; CDR3 DNA: TGCGCCAGCAGTTACACAGGGGCTGGAAACACCATATATTTT; J gene: TRBJ1-3; clone size: -; D gene: TRBD1; V gene: TRBV4-1
CDR3 protein: CAISDGTGMLETQYF; CDR3 DNA: TGTGCCATCAGTGATGGGACAGGGATGTTGGAGACCCAGTACTTC; J gene: TRBJ2-5; clone size: -; D gene: TRBD1; V gene: TRBV10-3
CDR3 protein: CASSILGAANEKLFF; CDR3 DNA: TGTGCCAGTAGTATTCTAGGGGCCGCTAATGAAAAACTGTTTTTT; J gene: TRBJ1-4; clone size: -; D gene: -; V gene: TRBV19
CDR3 protein: CASSTGTSGGVPQFF; CDR3 DNA: TGTGCCAGCTCAACAGGGACTAGCGGGGGAGTCCCGCAGTTCTTC; J gene: TRBJ2-1; clone size: -; D gene: TRBD2; V gene: TRBV18
CDR3 protein: CASSALRDRGSPEAFF; CDR3 DNA: TGTGCCAGCAGTGCGCTCCGGGACAGGGGTTCCCCTGAAGCTTTCTTT; J gene: TRBJ1-1; clone size: -; D gene: TRBD1; V gene: TRBV9
CDR3 protein: CASSEWRGREDTQYF; CDR3 DNA: TGCGCCAGCAGTGAGTGGCGGGGGCGAGAAGATACGCAGTATTTT; J gene: TRBJ2-3; clone size: -; D gene: -; V gene: TRBV10-2
CDR3 protein: CASSYRGPDTGELFF; CDR3 DNA: TGTGCCAGCAGTTACCGGGGACCAGACACCGGGGAGCTGTTTTTT; J gene: TRBJ2-2; clone size: -; D gene: -; V gene: TRBV6-2/TRBV6-3
CDR3 protein: CASSQTGAYEQYF; CDR3 DNA: TGTGCCAGCAGCCAGACAGGGGCCTACGAGCAGTACTTC; J gene: TRBJ2-7; clone size: -; D gene: TRBD1; V gene: TRBV5-6
CDR3 protein: CASSPQVSGSTIYF; CDR3 DNA: TGTGCCAGCAGCCCCCAGGTCTCTGGAAGCACCATATATTTT; J gene: TRBJ1-3; clone size: -; D gene: -; V gene: TRBV9
CDR3 protein: CATSDPWNYEQYF; CDR3 DNA: TGTGCCACCAGTGATCCATGGAACTACGAGCAGTACTTC; J gene: TRBJ2-7; clone size: -; D gene: -; V gene: TRBV24-1
CDR3 protein: CASSYRARGSYEQYF; CDR3 DNA: TGTGCCAGCAGTTACCGGGCTAGAGGCTCCTACGAGCAGTACTTC; J gene: TRBJ2-7; clone size: once; D gene: -; V gene: TRBV6-5
CDR3 protein: CASSPQASNQPQHF; CDR3 DNA: TGTGCCAGCAGCCCACAGGCTAGCAATCAGCCCCAGCATTTT; J gene: TRBJ1-5; clone size: -; D gene: -; V gene: TRBV5-6
CDR3 protein: CASTRALNSGYTF; CDR3 DNA: TGTGCCAGCACCCGGGCCTTAAATTCTGGCTACACCTTC; J gene: TRBJ1-2; clone size: -; D gene: -; V gene: TRBV2
CDR3 protein: CASSPTGTGELFF; CDR3 DNA: TGTGCCAGCTCACCGACAGGCACCGGGGAGCTGTTTTTT; J gene: TRBJ2-2; clone size: -; D gene: -; V gene: TRBV18
CDR3 protein: CASLRSLGYGYTF; CDR3 DNA: TGTGCCAGTTTGAGGTCCCTTGGATATGGCTACACCTTC; J gene: TRBJ1-2; clone size: -; D gene: -; V gene: TRBV19
CDR3 protein: CATSVGQTYEQYF; CDR3 DNA: TGTGCCACCTCGGTGGGGCAGACCTACGAGCAGTACTTC; J gene: TRBJ2-7; clone size: -; D gene: -; V gene: TRBV19
CDR3 protein: CASSLVDNEQFF; CDR3 DNA: TGTGCCAGCAGTTTAGTAGACAATGAGCAGTTCTTC; J gene: TRBJ2-1; clone size: -; D gene: -; V gene: TRBV12-3/TRBV12-4
CDR3 protein: CASSLGTGVNEQFF; CDR3 DNA: TGTGCCAGCAGCTTGGGGACAGGGGTCAATGAGCAGTTCTTC; J gene: TRBJ2-1; clone size: -; D gene: TRBD1; V gene: TRBV5-6
CDR3 protein: CASSLSSARHNSPLHF; CDR3 DNA: TGTGCCAGCAGTTTAAGTTCGGCACGACATAATTCACCCCTCCACTTT; J gene: TRBJ1-6; clone size: few; D gene: -; V gene: TRBV27